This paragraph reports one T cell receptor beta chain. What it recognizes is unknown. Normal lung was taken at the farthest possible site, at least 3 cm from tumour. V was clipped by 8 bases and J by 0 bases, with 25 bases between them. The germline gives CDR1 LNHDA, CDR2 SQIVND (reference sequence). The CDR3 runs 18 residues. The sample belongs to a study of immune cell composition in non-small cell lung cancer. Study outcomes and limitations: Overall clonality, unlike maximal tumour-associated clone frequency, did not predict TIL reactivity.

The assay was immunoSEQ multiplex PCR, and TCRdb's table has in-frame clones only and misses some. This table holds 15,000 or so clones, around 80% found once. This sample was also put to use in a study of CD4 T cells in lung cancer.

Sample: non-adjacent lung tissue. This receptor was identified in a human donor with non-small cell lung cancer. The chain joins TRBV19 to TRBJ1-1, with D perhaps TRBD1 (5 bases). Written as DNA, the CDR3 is TGTGCCAGTCGGGGTTCGGGACTCTCACTCAGGGTGAACACTGAAGCTTTCTTT. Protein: CASRGSGLSLRVNTEAFF.